The 7 T cell receptor beta chains below come from one sample, sequenced in a study of T cell responses to AZD1222 COVID-19 vaccine. Here immunoSEQ multiplex PCR was the method, and the copy in TCRdb shows in-frame clones only, minus some. The sample holds about 96,000 clones, 90% seen once. This specimen consisted of peripheral blood, obtained on day 0 of AZD1222 vaccination. Source of these receptors: an adult in good health.

The chain joins TRBV7-8 to TRBJ2-1, with 11 bases lining up with TRBD2. Germline trimming cut 3 bases from V and 5 bases from J; bases unmatched to any gene: 9. Germline loops: CDR1 SGHVS, CDR2 FQNEAQ. CDR3 length: 17 amino acids. CDR3 nucleotide sequence: TGTGCCAGCAGCTTGAGGCGACTAGCGGGACCGAACAATGAGCAGTTCTTC. Protein: CASSLRRLAGPNNEQFF.

The J gene is TRBJ2-1, the V gene TRBV19; D is ambiguous. CDR3 size: 16 residues. V gave up 1 base and J gave up 0 bases, with 10 bases separating them. CDR1 LNHDA and CDR2 SQIVND come from the germline V gene (reference sequence). The chain's CDR3 is CASSIVYRSSYNEQFF. Here the CDR3 DNA reads TGTGCCAGTAGTATAGTGTACAGAAGCTCCTACAATGAGCAGTTCTTC.

CDR3 protein: CASSRRPDTSAKNIQYF. CDR3 DNA sequence: TGTGCCAGCAGCCGCCGGCCCGATACTAGCGCAAAAAACATTCAGTACTTC. This chain links TRBV7-9 with TRBJ2-4; 7 nucleotides align to TRBD2. With V trimmed by 5 bases and J by 4 bases, 14 bases remained unmatched. The CDR3 totals 17 residues. CDR1 and CDR2 (germline): SEHNR, FQNEAQ (reference sequence).

The chain is built from TRBV4-1 and TRBJ2-7, with 7 bases identical to TRBD2. The CDR3 spans 15 residues. J was trimmed by 7 bases and V by 4 bases; bases with no gene match: 13. The V gene's germline CDR1 is MGHRA and CDR2 YSYEKL. CDR3 in amino acids: CASSPRSNGGGEQYF. The DNA of the CDR3 is TGCGCCAGCAGCCCAAGATCTAATGGCGGGGGAGAGCAGTACTTC.

CDR3 amino acids: CASSLGPALNTEAFF. Here the CDR3 DNA reads TGTGCCAGCAGCTTAGGTCCAGCGCTGAACACTGAAGCTTTCTTT. The V gene is TRBV11-2, the J gene TRBJ1-1; D remains unclear. This CDR3 has 15 residues. V lost 1 base and J 0 bases, leaving 9 bases between the germline ends. Germline CDR1 is SGHAT and CDR2 is FQNNGV.

The chain carries TRBV2 and TRBJ1-6; 9 bases match TRBD1. V lost 5 bases to trimming and J lost 9 bases; unmatched junction nucleotides: 8. The CDR3 extends over 15 amino acids. The germline V gene has CDR1 SNHLY and CDR2 FYNNEI. The CDR3 region is CASSTGGGSGSPLHF. In DNA form, the CDR3 reads TGTGCCAGCAGTACAGGGGGCGGTAGTGGTTCACCCCTCCACTTT.

The V and J genes are TRBV5-1 and TRBJ2-2; the D gene is possibly TRBD2 (6 bases). The germline V gene encodes CDR1 SGHRS and CDR2 YFSETQ. V lost 8 bases and J 6 bases, leaving 17 bases between the germline ends. This CDR3 region has 14 residues. The CDR3 loop reads CASSLGGGAGELFF. The CDR3, as DNA: TGCGCCAGTTCCTTGGGAGGAGGGGCCGGGGAGCTGTTTTTT.